The 14 T cell receptor beta chains presented below share a single source sample, sequenced in a study of human T cells and chemical hapten exposure. Via MiXCR, TCRdb re-called the RACE reads, giving one row per CDR3 protein. The data show more than 60,000 distinct CDR3 sequences, with about a tenth seen just once and 6.5% to 8.5% held by the top ten. The sample's time point: patch test 2, 6 weeks after DPC sensitization. Treatment reported: therapeutic diphenylcyclopropenone sensitization with weekly scalp DPC. The starting material was whole blood, obtained in connection with sensitization to the hapten diphenylcyclopropenone (DPC). Receptor source: a woman in her fifties or sixties with alopecia areata. Some clones in this sample may be carry-over from other donors' samples.

At least ten counts were recorded for this clonotype. The chain has TRBV29-1 and TRBJ1-5; D unclear. The V gene lost 7 bases and the J gene lost 7 bases, with 14 bases spanning the gap. CDR1 and CDR2 (germline): SQVTM, ANQGSEA. This CDR3 region has 12 residues. CDR3 amino acids: CSAGSSGQPQHF. DNA of the CDR3: TGCAGCGCTGGGTCGTCCGGGCAGCCCCAGCATTTT. Together with reference TRBV29-1 and TRBJ1-5, the CDR3 gives the full variable domain: SAVISQKPSRDICQRGTSLTIQCQVDSQVTMMFWYRQQPGQSLTLIATANQGSEATYESGFVIDKFPISRPNLTFSTLTVSNMSPEDSSIYLCSAGSSGQPQHFGDGTRLSIL.

This clonotype was counted many times. The junction and the germline gene differ at one end; a read error may be behind it. The chain recombines TRBV12-3 or TRBV12-4 with TRBJ2-2; 7 bases line up with TRBD2. The CDR3 length is 13 residues. The CDR3 DNA is TGTGCCAGCAGTCTAGCGGACACCGGGGAGCTGTTTTTT. Translated, it gives CASSLADTGELFF.

This clonotype has only a few counts. CDR3 sequence: CASSPGGAGGLYNEQFF. In DNA form, the CDR3 reads TGTGCCAGCAGCCCTGGGGGAGCGGGAGGCCTGTACAATGAGCAGTTCTTC. J is TRBJ2-1 and V is TRBV7-6, with TRBD2 matching 9 bases. The germline CDR1 and CDR2 sequences are SGHVS and FNYEAQ. The V gene end was trimmed by 5 bases and the J gene end by 4 bases; junction bases not matched to a gene: 12. CDR3 length: 17 residues.

This clonotype has a count of ten or more. The rearrangement uses TRBV29-1 and TRBJ2-1; TRBD2 is a possible D gene (7 bases). Trimming shortened V by 1 base and J by 8 bases, and 9 bases separated the two germline ends. Germline values: CDR1 SQVTM, CDR2 ANQGSEA. The CDR3 has 12 residues. CDR3 region: CSVEGGGDEQFF. The CDR3 DNA reads TGCAGCGTTGAAGGGGGGGGCGATGAGCAGTTCTTC.

The chain has TRBV20-1 and TRBJ2-7; 7 nucleotides align to TRBD1. The trim removed 0 bases at V and 2 bases at J, leaving 4 bases unmatched. The V gene's germline CDR1 is DFQATT and CDR2 SNEGSKA (reference sequence). CDR3 size: 14 residues. The CDR3 nucleotides read TGCAGTGCTAGAGATTTGAGGGGGCCCTACGAGCAGTACTTC. The encoded protein is CSARDLRGPYEQYF.

CDR3 amino acids: CASSLQRVTDTQYF. CDR3 bases: TGTGCCAGCTCACTTCAGCGGGTGACAGATACGCAGTATTTT. The chain links TRBV18 to TRBJ2-3; weak D call: TRBD2 (6 bases). The CDR3 is 14 residues long. V was shortened by 4 bases and J by 3 bases, with 11 bases between the two germline ends. Germline V gene lookup returns CDR1 KGHSH and CDR2 LQKENI.

The rearrangement links TRBV6-5 to TRBJ2-5, with D possibly being TRBD1 or TRBD2 (5 bases each). This CDR3 is 11 amino acids long. With 2 bases removed from V and 11 bases from J, the gap between germline ends came to 9 bases. Germline loops: CDR1 MNHEY, CDR2 SVGAGI. The CDR3 is CASSYMGVQYF. CDR3 coding DNA: TGTGCCAGCAGTTACATGGGGGTGCAGTACTTC.

This clonotype showed up many times. CDR3 sequence: CASRREGGTDTQYF. The CDR3 region has the DNA TGTGCCAGCCGACGGGAGGGCGGCACAGATACGCAGTATTTT. The chain links TRBV19 to TRBJ2-3; 8 nucleotides align to TRBD2. This CDR3 contains 14 residues. Germline-derived CDR1 and CDR2 are LNHDA and SQIVND (reference sequence). The J segment lost 1 base and the V segment lost 9 bases, leaving 6 bases of the junction unmatched.

At least ten counts were recorded for this clonotype. The chain uses TRBV3-1 and TRBJ1-2; 11 nucleotides agree with TRBD1. The CDR3 is 17 amino acids. From germline, CDR1 is LGHDT and CDR2 YNNKEL (reference sequence). Losses at the gene ends were 1 base for V and 5 bases for J; bases not matched to a gene: 9. The CDR3 region is CASSQVSGQGAMYGYTF. In DNA, the CDR3 is TGTGCCAGCAGCCAAGTGTCCGGACAGGGGGCGATGTATGGCTACACCTTC.

This clonotype came up many times. The chain is built from TRBV12-3 or TRBV12-4 and TRBJ2-1, with TRBD2 as a possible D gene (5 bases). Trimming cost V 1 base and J 13 bases, with 14 bases left between them. The CDR3 is 13 residues long. CDR3 protein: CASSLGFAGPQFF. CDR3 DNA: TGTGCCAGCAGTTTAGGGTTCGCGGGCCCCCAGTTCTTC.

This clonotype was picked up many times. The rearrangement joins TRBV20-1 to TRBJ2-5, with TRBD2 matching over 9 bases. This CDR3 is built from 16 residues. Losses at the gene ends were 6 bases for V and 1 base for J; bases not matched to a gene: 12. Germline-derived CDR1 and CDR2 are DFQATT and SNEGSKA (reference sequence). In DNA form, the CDR3 reads TGCAGTGCCCAAAGGCCTAGCGGGGTTCTCCAAGAGACCCAGTACTTC. It specifies CSAQRPSGVLQETQYF.

This clonotype showed up many times. The CDR3 DNA is TGTGCCACCAGCAGGGACAGGGGGCTTTACGAGCAGTACTTC. It encodes CATSRDRGLYEQYF. The V gene is TRBV15, the J gene TRBJ2-7, with TRBD1 matching 11 bases. Trimming cost V 3 bases and J 4 bases; bases outside gene matches: 2. The CDR3 has 14 residues. CDR1 is LNHNV, CDR2 YYDKDF, per germline (reference sequence). Full variable domain (missing parts from reference TRBV15 and TRBJ2-7): DAMVIQNPRYQVTQFGKPVTLSCSQTLNHNVMYWYQQKSSQAPKLLFHYYDKDFNNEADTPDNFQSRRPNTSFCFLDIRSPGLGDTAMYLCATSRDRGLYEQYFGPGTRLTVT.

As concerns this clonotype: A junction boundary mismatches the germline segment, possibly from a read error. V and J are TRBV4-2 and TRBJ1-2; a weak D match, TRBD1 (5 bases). Looked up from germline, CDR1 is LGHNA and CDR2 is YNFKEQ. The CDR3 extends over 13 amino acids. Here the CDR3 reads CANSHYTGRGYTF. The CDR3 DNA sequence: TGTGCCAACAGCCACTACACAGGAAGAGGCTACACCTTC.

This clonotype was seen a handful of times. This rearrangement joins TRBV30 to TRBJ1-1; weak D call: TRBD1 (6 bases). Trimming left V 3 bases short and J 8 bases short, with 13 bases between. This CDR3 comprises 12 residues. The germline CDR1 and CDR2 sequences are GTSNPN and SVGIG (reference sequence). CDR3 bases: TGTGCCTGGAGGTCCGGGACACAAGAAGCTTTCTTT. Translated, it gives CAWRSGTQEAFF.